These 32 T cell receptor beta chains were sequenced from one sample in a study of blood T cells in healthy people across ages. Alongside a J-beta primer mix, a sample-barcoded 5' primer served in a second PCR lasting about 6 to 12 cycles. MiXCR, run by TCRdb on the 5' RACE reads, gives a single entry per CDR3 protein. The sample includes 800,000 to 1,300,000 distinct CDR3 sequences, roughly a quarter of them seen just once. The data were also submitted as part of a second study, on T cells of mothers and their children.

The specimen sequenced was blood. The receptors were sampled from a girl aged 2-9 years in good health.

This clonotype was seen a handful of times. The chain has TRBV3-1 and TRBJ2-3; unclear D gene. Germline V gives CDR1 LGHDT, CDR2 YNNKEL (reference sequence). V lost 0 bases and J lost 6, with 10 bases in between. The CDR3 consists of 14 residues. The DNA for the CDR3 is TGTGCCAGCAGCCAAGATGGGTTCGAGGATACGCAGTATTTT. This sequence encodes CASSQDGFEDTQYF.

V is TRBV9 and J is TRBJ1-2, with 7 bases fitting TRBD1. This CDR3 spans 16 amino acids. V lost 4 bases to trimming and J lost 2 bases; unmatched junction nucleotides: 11. Germline loops: CDR1 SGDLS, CDR2 YYNGEE. This CDR3 is CASSTPQGVENYGYTF. For the CDR3, the DNA is TGTGCCAGCAGCACACCTCAGGGGGTTGAAAACTATGGCTACACCTTC.

This chain uses TRBV3-1 with TRBJ2-7; D ambiguous. The germline CDR1 and CDR2 sequences are LGHDT and YNNKEL (reference sequence). The CDR3 has 14 amino acids. The germline V and J ends were trimmed by 1 base and 7 bases, with 14 bases remaining between them. CDR3 nucleotides: TGTGCCAGCAGCCAAGCGGGCAGCCTAGTGGAGCAGTACTTC. Protein product: CASSQAGSLVEQYF.

Only a few counts were recorded for this clonotype. The chain carries TRBV25-1 and TRBJ1-2; perhaps TRBD1 as D (5 bases). CDR3 size: 15 residues. Per germline, CDR1 MGHDK and CDR2 SYGVNS. Trimming stripped 1 base from V and 5 bases from J, with 14 bases between. The CDR3 sequence: CASSELTDLLYGYTF. CDR3 sequence (DNA): TGTGCCAGCAGTGAATTGACAGATCTCCTTTATGGCTACACCTTC.

The chain carries TRBV6-5 and TRBJ1-5; D gene ambiguous. Germline V CDR1 and CDR2: MNHEY, SVGAGI. Trimming took 0 bases from V and 3 from J, leaving 9 bases between them. This CDR3 region has 15 residues. CDR3 in DNA: TGTGCCAGCAGTTACTCCTTGGGATCCAATCAGCCCCAGCATTTT. Translated, it gives CASSYSLGSNQPQHF.

The chain recombines TRBV5-1 with TRBJ2-6; D is unclear. This CDR3 region has 15 residues. The V end lost 0 bases, the J end lost 4 bases, and 8 bases lay between the germline ends. Per germline, CDR1 SGHRS and CDR2 YFSETQ. CDR3 protein: CASSLDWWGANVLTF. The CDR3 coding sequence is TGCGCCAGCAGCTTGGACTGGTGGGGGGCCAACGTCCTGACTTTC.

This clonotype was detected only a few times. The chain joins TRBV7-9 to TRBJ2-7; 12 bases match TRBD2. V lost 5 bases, J lost 7 bases, and 3 bases stayed unmatched. The germline CDR1 and CDR2 sequences are SEHNR and FQNEAQ (reference sequence). There are 13 residues in the CDR3. This CDR3 is CASSDGLAGEQYF. The CDR3 bases are TGTGCCAGCAGCGACGGACTAGCGGGAGAGCAGTACTTC.

In this sample, this clonotype turned up a few times. This chain joins TRBV11-1 and TRBJ2-5, with D tentatively TRBD1 or TRBD2 (6 bases each). The J call may be mistaken, given a closer DNA end match to TRBJ2-1. Per germline, CDR1 SGHAT and CDR2 FQDESV (reference sequence). This CDR3 comprises 13 residues. The CDR3 DNA reads TGTGCCAGCAGCTTTATAGGGGGGAATGAGCAGTTCTTC. It is translated as CASSFIGGNEQFF.

The V gene is TRBV11-2, the J gene TRBJ1-2; no clear D gene. CDR3 size: 15 residues. Looked up from germline, CDR1 is SGHAT and CDR2 is FQNNGV. With 5 bases removed from V and 4 bases from J, the gap between germline ends came to 17 bases. The CDR3 DNA follows: TGTGCCAGCAGCCGCGTGGAGCCGTGGAGCTATGGCTACACCTTC. Protein sequence: CASSRVEPWSYGYTF.

On this clonotype itself: At one of its ends the junction is not consistent with the germline gene, which may arise from a read error. CDR3 region: CAIRESRGYTF. For the CDR3, the DNA is TGTGCCATCAGGGAGTCTCGGGGCTACACCTTC. The J gene is TRBJ1-2, the V gene TRBV10-3; D not certain. This CDR3 has 11 residues. From germline, CDR1 is ENHRY and CDR2 SYGVKD.

This clonotype was seen ten or more times. The chain recombines TRBV6-5 with TRBJ2-2; no definite D call. Germline assignment: CDR1 MNHEY and CDR2 SVGAGI. With 2 bases removed from V and 3 bases from J, the gap between germline ends came to 1 base. The CDR3 runs to 12 residues. CDR3 protein: CASSYDTGELFF. CDR3 bases: TGTGCCAGCAGTTACGACACCGGGGAGCTGTTTTTT.

This clonotype was observed a handful of times. The chain recombines TRBV29-1 with TRBJ2-7, with D unclear. CDR3 length equals 11 residues. CDR1 SQVTM and CDR2 ANQGSEA come from the germline V gene. V gave up 6 bases and J gave up 3 bases, with 9 bases separating them. The CDR3 is CSVAHNYEQYF. The CDR3 DNA sequence: TGCAGCGTAGCCCACAACTACGAGCAGTACTTC.

The rearrangement joins TRBV19 to TRBJ2-1, with D tentatively TRBD1 (5 bases). The CDR3 totals 16 residues. Germline CDR1 and CDR2: LNHDA and SQIVND (reference sequence). Trimming removed 11 bases from V and 6 bases from J, with 26 bases in between. CDR3 DNA: TGTGCCCGAGGTTACTACAGGACCCACCAGACCAATGAGCAGTTCTTC. Amino acid sequence: CARGYYRTHQTNEQFF.

The rearrangement joins TRBV19 to TRBJ1-2; D is possibly TRBD1 (6 bases). Looked up from germline, CDR1 is LNHDA and CDR2 is SQIVND (reference sequence). V was shortened by 6 bases and J by 8 bases, with 16 bases between the two germline ends. The CDR3 has 13 residues. This CDR3 is CASSTQGMDGYTF. As DNA, the CDR3 is TGTGCCAGTAGCACGCAGGGGATGGACGGCTACACCTTC.

Remarks on this clonotype: A junction boundary mismatches the germline segment, possibly from a read error. The CDR3 is CASSSKGSAGELFF. CDR3 in DNA: TGTGCTAGCAGTTCTAAGGGGAGTGCCGGGGAGCTGTTTTTT. J is TRBJ2-2 and V is TRBV12-3 or TRBV12-4; possibly TRBD1 or TRBD2 for D (5 bases each). The CDR3 has 14 amino acids.

A few counts support this clonotype. This chain joins TRBV7-2 and TRBJ2-7; the D gene is possibly TRBD2 (6 bases). V was cut by 5 bases and J by 2 bases, with 16 bases left in between. The CDR3 is 15 residues long. From germline, CDR1 is SGHTA and CDR2 FQGNSA. The DNA for the CDR3 is TGTGCCAGCAGCCCAGCGGGCGGGCTTCCCTACGAGCAGTACTTC. Its translation: CASSPAGGLPYEQYF.

This chain joins TRBV6-2 or TRBV6-3 and TRBJ1-5; D perhaps matches TRBD1 (5 bases). Looked up from germline, CDR1 is MNHEY and CDR2 is SVGEGT. V lost 7 bases, J lost 7 bases, and 20 bases lay in between. The CDR3 covers 15 residues. Here the CDR3 DNA reads TGTGCCAGCAATAACAGGTCTCCTCGGGGGCAGCCCCAGCATTTT. This translates into CASNNRSPRGQPQHF.

The J gene is TRBJ2-1, the V gene TRBV7-9; tentatively, D is TRBD1 or TRBD2 (6 bases each). With 6 bases removed from V and 14 bases from J, the gap between germline ends came to 26 bases. CDR3 length equals 15 residues. In germline, CDR1 is SEHNR, CDR2 FQNEAQ (reference sequence). CDR3 loop: CASSPRSGANEFEFF. The CDR3 DNA reads TGTGCCAGCAGTCCACGGTCGGGGGCTAATGAATTTGAGTTCTTC.

V gene TRBV21-1 combines with J gene TRBJ2-3; TRBD1, as called in the table, went unchecked against the DNA. TRBV21-1 counts as a pseudogene. The CDR3 length is 17 residues. CDR3 amino acids: CASSKDPRTASMGTQYF. CDR3 DNA: TGTGCCAGCAGCAAAGACCCCCGGACAGCATCCATGGGTACGCAGTATTTT.

The rearrangement links TRBV4-3 to TRBJ1-1; 7 nucleotides line up with TRBD1. After removal of 0 bases from V and 3 bases from J, the junction contained 4 bases not matched to a gene. Germline V gene sequence: CDR1 LGHNA, CDR2 YSLEER. This CDR3 is 15 amino acids long. As DNA, the CDR3 is TGCGCCAGCAGCCAAGAAGCCAGGGGGTACACTGAAGCTTTCTTT. Translated, it gives CASSQEARGYTEAFF.

This clonotype was observed a handful of times. This chain uses TRBV10-2 with TRBJ2-6; D is perhaps TRBD2 (5 bases). Per the germline V gene, CDR1 is WSHSY and CDR2 is SAAADI. The ends were cut back, 6 bases at V and 4 bases at J, with 7 bases in the middle. This CDR3 comprises 13 residues. CDR3 nucleotides: TGCGCCAGCAGAACGGGAGGGGCCAACGTCCTGACTTTC. Translated: CASRTGGANVLTF.

The sample holds a few counts of this clonotype. The chain carries TRBV5-1 and TRBJ1-4, with TRBD1 as a possible D gene (6 bases). CDR3 length equals 13 residues. The V gene's germline CDR1 is SGHRS and CDR2 YFSETQ. The V gene lost 5 bases and the J gene lost 6 bases, with 11 bases spanning the gap. CDR3 bases: TGCGCCAGCAGAAGGGGGTTGGATGAAAAACTGTTTTTT. It yields the protein CASRRGLDEKLFF. The full variable domain, rest sourced from reference TRBV5-1 and TRBJ1-4, is KAGVTQTPRYLIKTRGQQVTLSCSPISGHRSVSWYQQTPGQGLQFLFEYFSETQRNKGNFPGRFSGRQFSNSRSEMNVSTLELGDSALYLCASRRGLDEKLFFGSGTQLSVL.

This clonotype was recorded a few times. The chain links TRBV7-8 to TRBJ2-5; D might be TRBD1 or TRBD2, each matching 5 bases. The CDR3 runs to 12 residues. Looked up from germline, CDR1 is SGHVS and CDR2 is FQNEAQ. V was clipped by 4 bases and J by 13 bases, with 16 bases between them. CDR3 nucleotide sequence: TGTGCCAGCAGCTCCGGGACCAACTTGTTGTACTTC. Its protein is CASSSGTNLLYF.

The V gene is TRBV4-1, the J gene TRBJ2-1; 7 bases align to TRBD2. The CDR3 has 15 amino acids. Germline V gives CDR1 MGHRA, CDR2 YSYEKL. The trim removed 1 base at V and 10 bases at J, leaving 10 bases unmatched. This CDR3 is CASSQVLQREGEQFF. The CDR3 DNA reads TGCGCCAGCAGCCAAGTTCTCCAGCGGGAAGGGGAGCAGTTCTTC.

This rearrangement joins TRBV27 to TRBJ1-4; no reliable D call. V was trimmed by 6 bases and J by 7 bases, leaving 18 bases between them. This CDR3 has 15 residues. Germline V gene data show CDR1 as MNHEY and CDR2 as SMNVEV (reference sequence). The CDR3 reads CASSPGRYLSEKLFF. CDR3 nucleotides: TGTGCCAGCAGCCCCGGACGGTACCTCTCTGAAAAACTGTTTTTT. Together with reference TRBV27 and TRBJ1-4, the CDR3 gives the full variable domain: EAQVTQNPRYLITVTGKKLTVTCSQNMNHEYMSWYRQDPGLGLRQIYYSMNVEVTDKGDVPEGYKVSRKEKRNFPLILESPSPNQTSLYFCASSPGRYLSEKLFFGSGTQLSVL.

J is TRBJ1-4 and V is TRBV2, with 7 bases aligning to TRBD1. Unmatched junction bases numbered 3, after V lost 8 bases and J lost 3 bases. The germline CDR1 and CDR2 sequences are SNHLY and FYNNEI. This CDR3 has 13 residues. The CDR3 loop reads CASQGQPNEKLFF. The CDR3 DNA sequence: TGTGCCAGCCAGGGACAGCCTAATGAAAAACTGTTTTTT.

This chain uses TRBV29-1 with TRBJ1-1; D not certain. The V gene lost 6 bases and the J gene lost 5 bases, with 10 bases spanning the gap. The CDR3 consists of 11 residues. Germline V CDR1 and CDR2: SQVTM, ANQGSEA. CDR3 loop: CSVPIVTEAFF. The CDR3 DNA is TGCAGCGTCCCGATAGTAACTGAAGCTTTCTTT.

This clonotype was counted many times. J is TRBJ2-1 and V is TRBV7-3, with D hard to call. The CDR3 spans 13 residues. The V and J ends lost 3 bases and 9 bases respectively, with 12 bases between them. Germline lookup yields CDR1 SGHTA and CDR2 FQGTGA. Here the CDR3 reads CASSLRDPGEQFF. The CDR3 nucleotides read TGTGCCAGCAGCTTGAGAGACCCCGGTGAGCAGTTCTTC.

The V call is TRBV12-3 or TRBV12-4, the J call TRBJ1-1; TRBD1 agrees at 9 bases. The CDR3 spans 13 residues. The trim removed 7 bases at V and 5 bases at J, leaving 5 bases unmatched. CDR3 protein: CASTLTGGTEAFF. In DNA form, the CDR3 reads TGTGCCAGCACCCTGACAGGGGGAACTGAAGCTTTCTTT.

This clonotype was observed a few times. The chain recombines TRBV4-1 with TRBJ2-1; D may be TRBD1 (5 bases). Germline V gene data show CDR1 as MGHRA and CDR2 as YSYEKL. Trimming pared 8 bases from V and 1 base from J, leaving 18 bases between. CDR3 length: 16 residues. For the CDR3, the DNA is TGCGCCAGCGGTGACGCCAGGGTATTGTCCTACAATGAGCAGTTCTTC. It encodes CASGDARVLSYNEQFF.

Here the CDR3 reads CASSQDKGPGFF. The CDR3 bases are TGTGCCAGCAGCCAAGATAAGGGGCCCGGGTTCTTC. This chain connects TRBV3-1 to TRBJ2-1; TRBD1 is a possible D gene (5 bases). Trimming stripped 0 bases from V and 15 bases from J, with 12 bases between. Germline CDR1 is LGHDT and CDR2 is YNNKEL (reference sequence). The CDR3 contains 12 residues.

Only a few counts were recorded for this clonotype. This chain's CDR3 is CASSPLSAKTQYF. For the CDR3, the DNA is TGTGCCAGCAGCCCCTTATCCGCGAAGACCCAGTACTTC. J is TRBJ2-5 and V is TRBV7-8, with unresolved D. There are 13 residues in the CDR3. Deletions cut 5 bases from V and 6 bases from J, with 13 bases between. CDR1 and CDR2 from the germline V gene are SGHVS and FQNEAQ.